The 8 T cell receptor beta chains below all came from one sample that was sequenced in a study of OX40 agonist ivuxolimab in advanced cancers. Method: immunoSEQ multiplex PCR; TCRdb's copy keeps in-frame clones and lacks some. The sample consists of around 80,000 clones, under 85% of them appearing once. This sample comprised CD4+ or CD8+ T cells sorted from blood, obtained in a trial of the OX40 agonist ivuxolimab. These receptors all stem from an adult with an advanced solid tumor such as melanoma, head and neck, liver or kidney cancer.

Here the CDR3 DNA reads TGTGCCAGCAGCCGTCTCCGGGCCCCCTATGGCTACACCTTC. Translating it yields CASSRLRAPYGYTF. V usage is TRBV14 and J usage is TRBJ1-2; D is unclear. CDR3 size: 14 residues. The germline V gene has CDR1 SGHDN and CDR2 FVKESK. With 4 bases removed from V and 4 bases from J, the gap between germline ends came to 13 bases.

This clone has a single count. This chain connects TRBV6-6 to TRBJ2-7, with D perhaps being TRBD1 or TRBD2 (5 bases each). Germline-derived CDR1 and CDR2 are MNHNY and SVGAGI (reference sequence). The CDR3 contains 14 residues. Trimming left V 3 bases short and J 7 bases short, with 16 bases between. CDR3 DNA sequence: TGTGCCAGCAGTTATGTCGGGACGGCAGGGGAGCAGTACGTC. Its protein product is CASSYVGTAGEQYV.

This chain joins TRBV7-8 and TRBJ2-5; 9 bases align to TRBD1. The CDR3 length is 15 residues. Trimming cost V 3 bases and J 4 bases; bases outside gene matches: 6. Germline V lookup: CDR1 SGHVS, CDR2 FQNEAQ. The CDR3 sequence: CASSLDNRGRETQYF. In DNA, the CDR3 is TGTGCCAGCAGCTTGGACAACAGGGGGCGAGAGACCCAGTACTTC. Based on the CDR3 plus reference TRBV7-8 and TRBJ2-5, the full variable domain is GAGVSQSPRYKVAKRGQDVALRCDPISGHVSLFWYQQALGQGPEFLTYFQNEAQLDKSGLPSDRFFAERPEGSVSTLKIQRTQQEDSAVYLCASSLDNRGRETQYFGPGTRLLVL.

The V and J genes are TRBV28 and TRBJ2-1, with TRBD2 as a possible D gene (6 bases). CDR1 is MDHEN and CDR2 is SYDVKM in the germline V gene. This CDR3 spans 13 amino acids. V lost 5 bases to trimming and J lost 5 bases, with 10 bases between them. This chain's CDR3 is CASSTRGNNEQFF. Here the CDR3 DNA reads TGTGCCAGCAGTACCCGGGGGAACAATGAGCAGTTCTTC.

The chain links TRBV25-1 to TRBJ2-5; D is perhaps TRBD2 (5 bases). V lost 3 bases to trimming and J lost 8 bases, with 10 bases between them. From germline, CDR1 is MGHDK and CDR2 SYGVNS. The CDR3 contains 12 residues. CDR3 nucleotides: TGTGCCAGCAGTGAGCCCGGGAAAACCCAGTACTTC. Translated, it gives CASSEPGKTQYF. Combining the CDR3 with reference TRBV25-1 and TRBJ2-5 gives the whole variable domain EADIYQTPRYLVIGTGKKITLECSQTMGHDKMYWYQQDPGMELHLIHYSYGVNSTEKGDLSSESTVSRIRTEHFPLTLESARPSHTSQYLCASSEPGKTQYFGPGTRLLVL.

This chain uses TRBV19 with TRBJ1-3; D not certain. The V gene's germline CDR1 is LNHDA and CDR2 SQIVND (reference sequence). The CDR3 is 16 residues long. V was shortened by 6 bases and J by 4 bases, with 19 bases between the two germline ends. CDR3 amino acids: CASRQLRDQSGNTIYF. The DNA for the CDR3 is TGTGCCAGTAGGCAACTACGGGATCAGTCCGGAAACACCATATATTTT.

In its sample, this clone was seen a few times. V is TRBV5-4 and J is TRBJ2-3; D is uncertain. Germline V gene lookup returns CDR1 SGHNT and CDR2 YYREEE (reference sequence). Deletions cut 3 bases from V and 0 bases from J, with 11 bases between. This CDR3 has 15 residues. The CDR3 DNA is TGTGCCAGCAGCTCTCTCGTTGGAAGCACAGATACGCAGTATTTT. Translated: CASSSLVGSTDTQYF.

V gene TRBV7-2 combines with J gene TRBJ2-2; D remains ambiguous. V gave up 5 bases and J gave up 4 bases, with 11 bases separating them. The germline gives CDR1 SGHTA, CDR2 FQGNSA. The CDR3 length is 14 residues. CDR3 in amino acids: CASSRQVFTGELFF. The CDR3 bases are TGTGCCAGCAGCCGGCAAGTATTCACCGGGGAGCTGTTTTTT.